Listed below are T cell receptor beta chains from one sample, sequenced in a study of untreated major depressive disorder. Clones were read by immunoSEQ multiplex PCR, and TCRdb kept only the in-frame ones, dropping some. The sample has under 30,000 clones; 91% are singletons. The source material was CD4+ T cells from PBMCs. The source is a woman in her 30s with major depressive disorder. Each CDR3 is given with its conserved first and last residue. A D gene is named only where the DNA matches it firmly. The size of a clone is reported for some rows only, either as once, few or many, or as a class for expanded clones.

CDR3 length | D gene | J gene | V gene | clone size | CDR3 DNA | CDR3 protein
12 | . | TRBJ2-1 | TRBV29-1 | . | TGCAGCGTCGCCTCAGGGGTCAATGAGCAGTTCTTC | CSVASGVNEQFF
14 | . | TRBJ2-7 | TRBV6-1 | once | TGTGCCACCCTTAAATTCCAGGGTCTAGACGAGCAGTACTTC | CATLKFQGLDEQYF
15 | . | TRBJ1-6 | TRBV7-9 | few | TGTGCCAGCAGCTTATACCGACAGAAGAATTCACCCCTCCACTTT | CASSLYRQKNSPLHF
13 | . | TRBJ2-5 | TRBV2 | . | TGTGCCAGCATCCTAGAGACACAAGAGACCCAGTACTTC | CASILETQETQYF
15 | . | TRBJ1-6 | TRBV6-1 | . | TGTGCCAGCAGTGAAGCGTACCCCGGGAATTCACCCCTCCACTTT | CASSEAYPGNSPLHF
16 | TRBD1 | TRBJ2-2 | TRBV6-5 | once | TGTGCCAGCAGTTTATCCGGGACAGGGAACACCGGGGAGCTGTTTTTT | CASSLSGTGNTGELFF
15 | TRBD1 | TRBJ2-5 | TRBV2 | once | TGTGCCAGCAGTGCAGGGACCAGGACAGGGGAGACCCAGTACTTC | CASSAGTRTGETQYF
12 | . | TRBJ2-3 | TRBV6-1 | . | TGTGCCAGCAGCTTCAAAACAGATACGCAGTATTTT | CASSFKTDTQYF
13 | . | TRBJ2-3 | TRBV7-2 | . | TGTGCCAGCAGCTTTTACGGCACAGATACGCAGTATTTT | CASSFYGTDTQYF
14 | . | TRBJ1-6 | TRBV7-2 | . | TGTGCCAGCAGCTTTCTTCGTTTAGATTCACCCCTCCACTTT | CASSFLRLDSPLHF
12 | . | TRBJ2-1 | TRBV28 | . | TGTGCCAGCAGACCCCCGGGGGATGAGCAGTTCTTC | CASRPPGDEQFF
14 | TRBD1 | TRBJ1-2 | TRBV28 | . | TGTGCCAGCAGCCGGGCCAGGGGGCTCTATGGCTACACCTTC | CASSRARGLYGYTF
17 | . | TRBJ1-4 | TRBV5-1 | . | TGCGCCAGCAGCCGCTGGGGAGACCGAGCAACTAATGAAAAACTGTTTTTT | CASSRWGDRATNEKLFF
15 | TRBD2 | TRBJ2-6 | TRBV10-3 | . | TGTGCCATCAGAGCGGGAGGCTCTGGGGCCAACGTCCTGACTTTC | CAIRAGGSGANVLTF
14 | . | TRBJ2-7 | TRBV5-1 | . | TGCGCCAGCCGCCCCCGGACGGACTCCTACGAGCAGTACTTC | CASRPRTDSYEQYF
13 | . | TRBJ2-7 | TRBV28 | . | TGTGCCAGCAGGGTTGACGGACTCTACGAGCAGTACTTC | CASRVDGLYEQYF
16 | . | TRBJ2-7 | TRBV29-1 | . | TGCAGCGTGGGGGGTCTTCCAAACCGACCCACCTACGAGCAGTACTTC | CSVGGLPNRPTYEQYF
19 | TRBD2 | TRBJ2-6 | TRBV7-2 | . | TGTGCCAGCAGCTGGGGACTAGCGGGGCAAAGCTCTGGGGCCAACGTCCTGACTTTC | CASSWGLAGQSSGANVLTF
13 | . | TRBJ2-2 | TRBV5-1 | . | TGCGCCAGCAGACAGATGGACACCGGGGAGCTGTTTTTT | CASRQMDTGELFF
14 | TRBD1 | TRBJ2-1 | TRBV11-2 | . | TGTGCCAGCAATACGGGACAGTCCTACAATGAGCAGTTCTTC | CASNTGQSYNEQFF
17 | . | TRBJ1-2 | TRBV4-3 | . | TGCGCCAGCAGCCGAACGGGGAAGAACCTGGGGTTGTATGGCTACACCTTC | CASSRTGKNLGLYGYTF
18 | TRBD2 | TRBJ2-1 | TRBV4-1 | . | TGCGCCAGCAGCCAAGATCCCAGACTAGCGGGAGGGGGAAATGAGCAGTTCTTC | CASSQDPRLAGGGNEQFF
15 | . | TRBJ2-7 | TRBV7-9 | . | TGTGCCAGCAGTCCGCAGGGGGCGGGGGCATACGAGCAGTACTTC | CASSPQGAGAYEQYF
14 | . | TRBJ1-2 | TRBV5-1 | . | TGCGCCAGCAGCTTGGGGGCCGCGGGGTATGGCTACACCTTC | CASSLGAAGYGYTF
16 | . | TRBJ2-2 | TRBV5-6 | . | TGTGCCAGCAGCTCGGACAGTTTTCTGAACACCGGGGAGCTGTTTTTT | CASSSDSFLNTGELFF
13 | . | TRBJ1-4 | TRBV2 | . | TGTGCCAGCAGTGAGCAGGCTCAAGAAAAACTGTTTTTT | CASSEQAQEKLFF
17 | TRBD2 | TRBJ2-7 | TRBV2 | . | TGTGCCAGCATTAGGCTGATATATAGCGGGAGACCCTACGAGCAGTACTTC | CASIRLIYSGRPYEQYF
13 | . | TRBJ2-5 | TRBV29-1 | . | TGCAGCGTTGATCGGGGGCTGCGGGAGACCCAGTACTTC | CSVDRGLRETQYF
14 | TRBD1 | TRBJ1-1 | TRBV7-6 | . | TGTGCCAGCAGTCAAACAGGGGTGAGCACTGAAGCTTTCTTT | CASSQTGVSTEAFF
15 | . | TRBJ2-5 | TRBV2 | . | TGTGCCAGCACCGACGCGGGGTGGTACCAAGAGACCCAGTACTTC | CASTDAGWYQETQYF
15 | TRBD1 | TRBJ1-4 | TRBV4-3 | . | TGCGCCAGCAGCCAGAAGGGACAGGGGGGTGAAAAACTGTTTTTT | CASSQKGQGGEKLFF
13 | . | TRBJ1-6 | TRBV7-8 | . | TGTGCCAGCAGCCCCCGACAGAATTCACCCCTCCACTTT | CASSPRQNSPLHF
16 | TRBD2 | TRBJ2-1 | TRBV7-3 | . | TGTGCCAGCAGCTTATGGGGGACTAGCGGCGACAATGAGCAGTTCTTC | CASSLWGTSGDNEQFF
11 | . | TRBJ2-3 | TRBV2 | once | TGTGCCAGTCAACTAGGGGATACGCAGTATTTT | CASQLGDTQYF
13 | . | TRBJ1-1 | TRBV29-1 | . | TGCAGCGTTGAATCGCGTGGGGGGGCAGGAGCTTTCTTT | CSVESRGGAGAFF
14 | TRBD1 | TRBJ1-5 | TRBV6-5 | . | TGTGCCAGCAGTTCGACAGGGGGCAGCCAGCCCCAGCATTTT | CASSSTGGSQPQHF
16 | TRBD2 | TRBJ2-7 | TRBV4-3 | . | TGCGCCAGCAGCCAAGTCGTCCTAGCGGGGGGATACGAGCAGTACTTC | CASSQVVLAGGYEQYF